These T cell receptor beta chains were read from a single sample in a study of blood T cell repertoires in COVID-19. Data came from immunoSEQ multiplex PCR; TCRdb stores just in-frame clones and leaves some out. The sample contains about 180,000 clones, 75% to 90% of which appear only once. Sample: PBMCs or T cells enriched from blood (not recorded which). Receptors were obtained from a woman between 40 and 55 years old with acute COVID-19. Each CDR3 is given with its conserved first and last residue. D genes are given only for firm matches. For some rows the clone size is stated as once, few or many, or as a class when expanded; others skip it.

>NA|TRBV19|NA
CASSINGADYGYTF
>NA|TRBV7-3|TRBD2
CASSATTSAGGPFEQFF
>NA|TRBV5-1|TRBD2
CASSFGLAGGDNEQFF
>NA|TRBV5-1|NA
CASSFWGVDTSSNSPLHF
>NA|TRBV5-6|NA
CASSWGGGQPVGQQYF
>NA|TRBV5-4|TRBD1
CASSPGQGPGELFF
>NA|TRBV5-1|NA
CASSLGSGADGYTF
>NA|TRBV4-3|NA
CASSQTLSWAGGSRQETQYF
>NA|TRBV19|NA
CASSLRSGGSREKLFF
>once|TRBV30|TRBD1
CAWSADRTEAFF
>NA|TRBV4-1|NA
CASSQDRVALYEQYF
>NA|TRBV19|TRBD1
CASSGGTGTAANEKLFF
>NA|TRBV25-1|NA
CASSEFRQGLYNEQFF
>NA|TRBV5-1|NA
CASQGQVNYGYTF
>NA|TRBV7-2|TRBD2
CASSSLAGRSYNEQFF
>NA|TRBV30|TRBD1
CAWTWDRGSYEQYF
>NA|TRBV7-8|TRBD2
CASSKNSGRADNEQFF
>NA|TRBV19|NA
CASSSLPSGETQYF